These T cell receptor beta chains were read from a single sample in a study of blood T cell repertoires in COVID-19. The protocol was immunoSEQ multiplex PCR, while the TCRdb copy is restricted to in-frame clones and leaves out a portion. This sample carries about 87,000 clones, more than 85% of them seen once, and the ten largest clones take 4% to 5.5%. Material: peripheral blood. Every receptor here comes from a man aged 40-49 years with acute or convalescent COVID-19. Both conserved end residues are part of each CDR3. The D gene is left open where the match is weak. The size entry is marked missing in some rows and otherwise reads once, few, many or a size class.

V gene	J gene	clone size	CDR3 length	D gene	CDR3 protein	CDR3 DNA
TRBV29-1	TRBJ1-2	NA	13	TRBD1	CSVVGTGGLGYTF	TGCAGCGTTGTGGGGACAGGGGGCCTTGGCTACACCTTC
TRBV11-3	TRBJ2-7	NA	15	NA	CASSRSGGSSYEQYF	TGTGCCAGCAGCCGCTCGGGGGGCTCCTCCTACGAGCAGTACTTC
TRBV5-1	TRBJ2-7	NA	15	NA	CASSLARTKNAEQYF	TGCGCCAGCAGCTTGGCCCGGACAAAGAATGCCGAGCAGTACTTC
TRBV5-1	TRBJ1-1	NA	15	NA	CASSLEAAMNTEAFF	TGCGCCAGCAGCTTGGAAGCAGCGATGAACACTGAAGCTTTCTTT
TRBV7-2	TRBJ2-7	NA	15	TRBD2	CASSWTSGPTYEQYF	TGTGCCAGCAGCTGGACTAGCGGGCCGACCTACGAGCAGTACTTC
TRBV6-5	TRBJ1-5	NA	14	TRBD1	CASNSAGGGQPQHF	TGTGCCAGCAACTCGGCAGGGGGAGGTCAGCCCCAGCATTTT
TRBV5-6	TRBJ1-1	once	14	TRBD1	CASSRQGSNTEAFF	TGTGCCAGCAGCCGACAGGGGTCGAACACTGAAGCTTTCTTT
TRBV19	TRBJ1-2	NA	16	NA	CASTTRTAQANYGYTF	TGTGCCAGTACTACAAGGACAGCCCAGGCTAACTATGGCTACACCTTC
TRBV18	TRBJ1-1	NA	14	NA	CASSPSNMNTEAFF	TGTGCCAGCTCACCGTCCAACATGAACACTGAAGCTTTCTTT
TRBV27	TRBJ2-2	NA	9	NA	CATQGELFF	TGTGCCACACAGGGGGAGCTGTTTTTT
TRBV3-1/TRBV3-2	TRBJ2-5	once	16	TRBD2	CASRAGTSGGWETQYF	TGTGCCAGCAGGGCGGGGACTAGCGGGGGTTGGGAGACCCAGTACTTC
TRBV27	TRBJ2-5	NA	14	TRBD1	CASSSGQGEETQYF	TGTGCCAGCAGTTCGGGACAGGGAGAAGAGACCCAGTACTTC
TRBV6-2/TRBV6-3	TRBJ2-1	NA	15	NA	CASSSPRGNTNEQFF	TGTGCCAGCAGTAGCCCCAGGGGTAATACGAATGAGCAGTTCTTC
TRBV5-4	TRBJ2-3	NA	15	TRBD1	CASSLRTGGSDTQYF	TGTGCCAGCAGCCTACGGACAGGGGGGTCAGATACGCAGTATTTT